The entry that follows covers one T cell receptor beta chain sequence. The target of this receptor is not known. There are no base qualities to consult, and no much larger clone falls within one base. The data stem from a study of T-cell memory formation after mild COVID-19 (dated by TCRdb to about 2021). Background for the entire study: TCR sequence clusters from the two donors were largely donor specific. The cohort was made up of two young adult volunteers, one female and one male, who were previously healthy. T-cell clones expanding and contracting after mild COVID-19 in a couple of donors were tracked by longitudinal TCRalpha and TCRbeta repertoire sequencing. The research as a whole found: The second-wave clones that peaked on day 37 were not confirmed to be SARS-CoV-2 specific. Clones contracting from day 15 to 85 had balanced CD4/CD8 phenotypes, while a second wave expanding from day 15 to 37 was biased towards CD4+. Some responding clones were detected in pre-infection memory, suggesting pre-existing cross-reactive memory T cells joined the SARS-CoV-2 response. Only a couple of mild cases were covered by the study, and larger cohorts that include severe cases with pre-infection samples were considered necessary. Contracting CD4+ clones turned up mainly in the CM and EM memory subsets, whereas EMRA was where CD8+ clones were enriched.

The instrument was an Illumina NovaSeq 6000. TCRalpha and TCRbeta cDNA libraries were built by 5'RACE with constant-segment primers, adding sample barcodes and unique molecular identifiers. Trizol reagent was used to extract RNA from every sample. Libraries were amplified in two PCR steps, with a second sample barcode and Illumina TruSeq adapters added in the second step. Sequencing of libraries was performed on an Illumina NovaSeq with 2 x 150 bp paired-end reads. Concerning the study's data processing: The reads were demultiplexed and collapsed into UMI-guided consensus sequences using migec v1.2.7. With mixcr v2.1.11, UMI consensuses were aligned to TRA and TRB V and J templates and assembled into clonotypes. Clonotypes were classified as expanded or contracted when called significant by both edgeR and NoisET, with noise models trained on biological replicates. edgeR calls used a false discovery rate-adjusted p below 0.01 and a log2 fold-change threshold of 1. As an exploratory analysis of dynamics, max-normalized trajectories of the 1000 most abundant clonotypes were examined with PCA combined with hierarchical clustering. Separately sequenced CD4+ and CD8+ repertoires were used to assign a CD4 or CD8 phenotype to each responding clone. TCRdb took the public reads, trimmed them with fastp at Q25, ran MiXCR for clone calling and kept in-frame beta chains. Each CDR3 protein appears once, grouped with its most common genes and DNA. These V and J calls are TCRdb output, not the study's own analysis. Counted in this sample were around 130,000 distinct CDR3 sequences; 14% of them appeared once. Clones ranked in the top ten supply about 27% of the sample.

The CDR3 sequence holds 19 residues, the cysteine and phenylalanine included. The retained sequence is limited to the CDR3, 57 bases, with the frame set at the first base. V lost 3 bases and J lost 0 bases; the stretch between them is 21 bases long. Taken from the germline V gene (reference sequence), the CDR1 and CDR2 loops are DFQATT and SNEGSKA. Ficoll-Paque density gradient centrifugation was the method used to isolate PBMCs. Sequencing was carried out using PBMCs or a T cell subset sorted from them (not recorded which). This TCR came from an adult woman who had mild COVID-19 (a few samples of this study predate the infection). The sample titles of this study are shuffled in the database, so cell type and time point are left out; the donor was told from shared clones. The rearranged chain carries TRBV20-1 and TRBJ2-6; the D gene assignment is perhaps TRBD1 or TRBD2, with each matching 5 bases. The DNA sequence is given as TGCAGTGCTAGTCGGGAAGTGATGGGGGAACACTCTGGGGCCAACGTCCTGACTTTC. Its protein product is CSASREVMGEHSGANVLTF.